Described below is a single TCR beta chain sequence and its context. Its antigen is as yet unknown. These data originate in a study of shared clonotypes between healthy human individuals. Some clones are missing from TCRdb's copy, which holds only in-frame ones; the method was immunoSEQ multiplex PCR. The sample yields about 800,000 clones, 96% seen once. CD45RO-negative, CCR7-selected cells formed the naive CD8 fraction, which excluded terminally differentiated effector memory CD45RA+ cells. Every one of the donors was a Caucasian adult that lived in Nashville, Tennessee. Study findings and constraints: Four donors shared approximately 5% of their naive CD4 clonotypes. In contrast to clonotypes shared by all four donors, non-shared clonotypes had lower generation probabilities. Naive subsets tended to show greater estimated richness than memory subsets.

Germline values: CDR1 MNHEY, CDR2 SMNVEV (reference sequence). The V end was cut by 6 bases, the J end by 8 bases, with 20 bases between. This CDR3 spans 15 amino acids. This TCR was sampled from a young man in good health. This chain connects TRBV27 to TRBJ2-1; D might be TRBD1 (6 bases). Input material: naive CD8+ T cells sorted from blood. The CDR3, as DNA: TGTGCCAGCAGCCCAAATCCAGGGGTTCAACATGAGCAGTTCTTC. It specifies CASSPNPGVQHEQFF.